One and the same sample provided the 5 T cell receptor beta chains below, sequenced in a study of cytomegalovirus exposure and HLA in healthy donors. PCR used 60 Vbeta primers and 13 Jbeta primers. Produced via immunoSEQ multiplex PCR; TCRdb's table is partial and in-frame only. The sample shows some 120,000 clones, more than 70% of them seen only once. The specimen sequenced was PBMCs. These receptor sequences come from a woman aged 25 to 45 in good health and CMV-seropositive.

The rearrangement uses TRBV9 and TRBJ2-5; 8 bases match TRBD2. The germline V gene encodes CDR1 SGDLS and CDR2 YYNGEE. The CDR3 spans 14 residues. After removal of 4 bases from V and 2 bases from J, the junction contained 4 bases not matched to a gene. Here the CDR3 DNA reads TGTGCCAGCAGCTTACTAGCGGCTCAAGAGACCCAGTACTTC. Translated: CASSLLAAQETQYF.

The count of this clone is one. This rearrangement joins TRBV7-8 to TRBJ1-5; D not resolved. V was pared by 4 bases and J by 2 bases, with 12 bases between. CDR1 SGHVS and CDR2 FQNEAQ come from the germline V gene. The CDR3 sequence is 15 residues long. DNA of the CDR3: TGTGCCAGCAGCTCCTTTAAATATGGCAATCAGCCCCAGCATTTT. Translated: CASSSFKYGNQPQHF.

The chain links TRBV30 to TRBJ1-1; TRBD1 agrees at 8 bases. Losses at the gene ends were 2 bases for V and 8 bases for J; bases not matched to a gene: 7. CDR1 GTSNPN and CDR2 SVGIG come from the germline V gene (reference sequence). This CDR3 has 13 residues. The CDR3 DNA is TGTGCCTGGAGTCTTCAGGGGGCGGAAGAAGCTTTCTTT. This sequence encodes CAWSLQGAEEAFF.

Here the CDR3 reads CAWARDTNSPYEQYF. Written as DNA, the CDR3 is TGTGCCTGGGCCCGGGACACAAATTCCCCCTACGAGCAGTACTTC. J is TRBJ2-7 and V is TRBV30, with D perhaps TRBD1 (6 bases). Trimming cost V 5 bases and J 2 bases, with 19 bases left between them. The CDR3 runs to 15 residues. Germline CDR1 reads GTSNPN; CDR2 reads SVGIG (reference sequence).

The sample holds one count of this clone. CDR3 sequence reads: CASSSTPAGRGRNQPQHF. CDR3 DNA sequence: TGTGCCAGCAGTTCCACCCCGGCGGGCAGGGGTCGCAATCAGCCCCAGCATTTT. The chain links TRBV27 to TRBJ1-5, with D possibly matching TRBD1 (6 bases). This CDR3 is built from 18 residues. V was shortened by 4 bases and J by 2 bases, with 21 bases between the two germline ends. In germline, CDR1 is MNHEY, CDR2 SMNVEV (reference sequence).